One sample yielded the 30 T cell receptor beta chains listed below, sequenced in a study of cytomegalovirus exposure and HLA in healthy donors. Assay: immunoSEQ multiplex PCR; the TCRdb copy retains only in-frame clones and omits some. This table holds around 150,000 clones, 88% found once. Sequenced sample: PBMCs. The receptors shown here come from a man in his late teens or twenties in good health and CMV-seronegative.

The V call is TRBV28, the J call TRBJ1-2; D is uncertain. Germline V gene lookup returns CDR1 MDHEN and CDR2 SYDVKM. With 3 bases removed from V and 6 bases from J, the gap between germline ends came to 20 bases. The CDR3 runs 16 residues. The DNA of the CDR3 is TGTGCCAGCAGTTTCGGCTTAGAACAGTTCACGGATGGCTACACCTTC. Amino acid sequence: CASSFGLEQFTDGYTF.

The genes are TRBV27 and TRBJ2-7; 9 positions agree with TRBD1. The CDR3 totals 17 residues. V shed 6 bases and J 0 bases; nucleotides not matched to a gene: 12. Germline V gene sequence: CDR1 MNHEY, CDR2 SMNVEV (reference sequence). This CDR3 is CASSTTGTGIRSYEQYF. CDR3 bases: TGTGCCAGCAGCACTACCGGGACAGGGATTCGCTCCTACGAGCAGTACTTC.

This clone came up once. The gene calls are TRBV15 and TRBJ2-7, with TRBD2 matching 11 bases. V shed 5 bases and J 1 base; nucleotides not matched to a gene: 7. This CDR3 is built from 16 residues. The germline V gene has CDR1 LNHNV and CDR2 YYDKDF (reference sequence). This CDR3 reads CATSASPSGRSYEQYF. The DNA of the CDR3 is TGTGCCACCAGCGCGAGCCCTAGCGGGAGGTCCTACGAGCAGTACTTC.

This clone was observed a few times. The chain recombines TRBV6-6 with TRBJ2-7, with 7 positions matching TRBD1. Germline CDR1 MNHNY, CDR2 SVGAGI (reference sequence). The trim removed 6 bases at V and 3 bases at J, leaving 2 bases unmatched. This CDR3 region has 12 residues. DNA for the CDR3: TGTGCCAGCAGCAGACAGGGCTACGAGCAGTACGTC. Protein sequence: CASSRQGYEQYV.

This clone has a single count. The chain employs TRBV29-1 and TRBJ1-2, with D hard to call. V lost 7 bases and J 6 bases, leaving 15 bases between the germline ends. This CDR3 contains 12 residues. CDR1 and CDR2 from the germline V gene are SQVTM and ANQGSEA. CDR3 protein: CSGRTYQNGYTF. In nucleotides, the CDR3 is TGCAGCGGGAGGACGTATCAAAATGGCTACACCTTC.

The rearrangement links TRBV28 to TRBJ2-5; tentative D call: TRBD1 (6 bases). The CDR3 runs 13 residues. CDR1 and CDR2 from the germline V gene are MDHEN and SYDVKM. Between the trimmed V and J ends, which lost 6 bases and 1 base, there was a span of 9 bases. This CDR3 is CASRRDIQETQYF. The CDR3 nucleotides read TGTGCCAGCAGGAGGGACATCCAAGAGACCCAGTACTTC.

The chain employs TRBV15 and TRBJ1-1; TRBD1 might be the D (6 bases). V was cut by 1 base and J by 3 bases, with 9 bases left in between. CDR1 is LNHNV, CDR2 YYDKDF, per germline (reference sequence). This CDR3 comprises 14 residues. The CDR3 spells CATSRVKGDTEAFF. In DNA form, the CDR3 reads TGTGCCACCAGCAGAGTAAAGGGGGACACTGAAGCTTTCTTT.

The V call is TRBV20-1, the J call TRBJ2-3, with D perhaps TRBD2 (6 bases). CDR1 and CDR2 (germline): DFQATT, SNEGSKA (reference sequence). V was trimmed by 8 bases and J by 9 bases, leaving 15 bases between them. The CDR3 contains 11 residues. CDR3 in amino acids: CSSPLGGTQYF. The CDR3 DNA follows: TGCAGTTCCCCCTTGGGGGGAACGCAGTATTTT.

With regard to this clone: An end of the junction does not agree with germline; a read error may underlie this. At the DNA level, this CDR3 is encoded by other sequences in the same sample as well. The chain links TRBV29-1 to TRBJ2-1, with D unresolved. The germline V gene has CDR1 SQVTM and CDR2 ANQGSEA. The CDR3 spans 13 residues. The CDR3 loop reads CSVDRHSYNEQFF. In nucleotides, the CDR3 is TGCAGCGTTGATAGACACTCCTACAATGAGCAATTCTTC.

V usage is TRBV29-1 and J usage is TRBJ2-5, with D unclear. Germline assignment: CDR1 SQVTM and CDR2 ANQGSEA. There are 12 residues in the CDR3. Between the trimmed V and J ends, which lost 0 bases and 4 bases, there was a span of 6 bases. The CDR3 sequence is CSVEDYRETQYF. The CDR3 coding sequence is TGCAGCGTTGAAGATTATCGAGAGACCCAGTACTTC.

V usage is TRBV29-1 and J usage is TRBJ2-7; 14 positions match TRBD2. The germline gives CDR1 SQVTM, CDR2 ANQGSEA. J was trimmed by 2 bases and V by 0 bases; bases with no gene match: 9. The CDR3 consists of 18 residues. The DNA of the CDR3 is TGCAGCGTTGAAGACCTGAGGACTAGCGGGAGGCCCCCCTACGAGCAGTACTTC. Protein sequence: CSVEDLRTSGRPPYEQYF.

The DNA for the CDR3 is TGCGCCAGCAGCAACGGAAGACAGGGTTCAGATACGCAGTATTTT. Translated: CASSNGRQGSDTQYF. This chain joins TRBV5-1 and TRBJ2-3, with 7 bases fitting TRBD1. Per germline, CDR1 SGHRS and CDR2 YFSETQ. J lost 4 bases, V lost 4 bases, and 9 bases had no gene match. CDR3 size: 15 residues.

The chain couples TRBV5-1 to TRBJ1-1; the D gene is possibly TRBD1 (6 bases). CDR3 length equals 14 residues. Trimming stripped 7 bases from V and 2 bases from J, with 15 bases between. Germline-derived CDR1 and CDR2 are SGHRS and YFSETQ. CDR3 protein: CASGLDRLNTEAFF. The CDR3 region has the DNA TGCGCCAGCGGACTGGACAGACTTAACACTGAAGCTTTCTTT.

The gene calls are TRBV16 and TRBJ2-7; 8 bases are shared with TRBD2. Germline-derived CDR1 and CDR2 are KGHSY and FQNENV. Unmatched junction bases numbered 7, after V lost 2 bases and J lost 10 bases. CDR3 length: 13 amino acids. CDR3 nucleotide sequence: TGTGCCAGCAGCCAAGTCCGTAGCGGGGATCAGTACTTC. This gives the protein CASSQVRSGDQYF.

The genes are TRBV6-1 and TRBJ2-3, with D unresolved. Germline CDR1 reads MNHNS; CDR2 reads SASEGT. Trimming left V 1 base short and J 3 bases short, with 8 bases between. This CDR3 has 14 amino acids. The CDR3 region is CASSEGLATDTQYF. CDR3 sequence (DNA): TGTGCCAGCAGTGAAGGGTTAGCAACAGATACGCAGTATTTT.

This rearrangement joins TRBV6-1 to TRBJ2-1; 9 bases map to TRBD1. The CDR3 has 14 residues. The junction had 5 bases not matched to a gene; V was cut back by 8 bases and J by 3 bases. Germline CDR1 is MNHNS and CDR2 is SASEGT. This CDR3 is CASWETGGYNEQFF. The CDR3 DNA reads as TGTGCCAGCTGGGAGACAGGGGGCTACAATGAGCAGTTCTTC.

This chain uses TRBV5-1 with TRBJ2-3; no reliable D call. V gave up 0 bases and J gave up 3 bases, with 8 bases separating them. Germline CDR1 is SGHRS and CDR2 is YFSETQ. The CDR3 loop spans 14 amino acids. The chain's CDR3 is CASSLARVTDTQYF. The DNA for the CDR3 is TGCGCCAGCAGCTTGGCCCGAGTGACAGATACGCAGTATTTT.

This clone appeared once. The rearrangement links TRBV5-4 to TRBJ1-1; D gene ambiguous. The CDR3 runs 13 residues. Trimming pared 0 bases from V and 0 bases from J, leaving 3 bases between. Germline V gene lookup returns CDR1 SGHNT and CDR2 YYREEE (reference sequence). Here the CDR3 reads CASSLAVNTEAFF. The CDR3 DNA follows: TGTGCCAGCAGCTTGGCGGTGAACACTGAAGCTTTCTTT.

The J gene is TRBJ2-3, the V gene TRBV9; D is ambiguous. The CDR3 spans 15 residues. Looked up from germline, CDR1 is SGDLS and CDR2 is YYNGEE. V was pared by 4 bases and J by 0 bases, with 12 bases between. DNA of the CDR3: TGTGCCAGCAGCCCACCAGCGATAAGCACAGATACGCAGTATTTT. Its protein is CASSPPAISTDTQYF. Drawing the rest from reference TRBV9 and TRBJ2-3, the complete variable domain is DSGVTQTPKHLITATGQRVTLRCSPRSGDLSVYWYQQSLDQGLQFLIQYYNGEERAKGNILERFSAQQFPDLHSELNLSSLELGDSALYFCASSPPAISTDTQYFGPGTRLTVL.

This chain links TRBV7-8 with TRBJ2-7, with 8 bases aligning to TRBD1. Germline V gives CDR1 SGHVS, CDR2 FQNEAQ. This CDR3 comprises 15 residues. The junction had 7 bases not matched to a gene; V was cut back by 0 bases and J by 6 bases. CDR3 region: CASSLAGTGGLEQYF. CDR3 nucleotide sequence: TGTGCCAGCAGCTTAGCGGGGACAGGAGGGCTCGAGCAGTACTTC.

The chain links TRBV19 to TRBJ2-7, with TRBD1 matching 7 bases. The CDR3 has 14 amino acids. Trimming cost V 8 bases and J 2 bases; bases outside gene matches: 9. From germline, CDR1 is LNHDA and CDR2 SQIVND (reference sequence). CDR3 nucleotide sequence: TGTGCCAGTCTGACAGGGTGGCCCACCTACGAGCAGTACGTC. Translating it yields CASLTGWPTYEQYV.

This sequence joins TRBV7-2 and TRBJ2-3; tentative D call: TRBD2 (6 bases). There are 12 residues in the CDR3. Trimming removed 6 bases from V and 4 bases from J, with 8 bases in between. Germline V lookup: CDR1 SGHTA, CDR2 FQGNSA. CDR3 residues: CASSPGADTQYF. The DNA for the CDR3 is TGTGCCAGCAGTCCGGGGGCAGATACGCAGTATTTT.

The genes are TRBV2 and TRBJ2-7; 8 bases match TRBD1. V trimming: 7 bases; J trimming: 2 bases; junction bases outside the gene matches: 13. From germline, CDR1 is SNHLY and CDR2 FYNNEI. This CDR3 is 16 amino acids long. CDR3 loop: CASTSSRDRLPYEQYV. The CDR3 DNA reads as TGTGCCAGCACCTCGTCCCGGGACAGGTTGCCCTACGAGCAGTACGTC.

V gene TRBV5-5 combines with J gene TRBJ2-7, with a possible D match to TRBD2 (7 bases). Germline V gene data show CDR1 as SGHKS and CDR2 as YYEKEE (reference sequence). The CDR3 is 14 residues long. V lost 2 bases and J 3 bases, leaving 12 bases between the germline ends. CDR3 sequence (DNA): TGTGCCAGCAGCTTAGGGGGAGGGGTCTACGAGCAGTACTTC. It specifies CASSLGGGVYEQYF.

V is TRBV28 and J is TRBJ2-7, with D possibly matching TRBD1 (5 bases). Germline CDR1 MDHEN, CDR2 SYDVKM. V dropped 6 bases and J dropped 6 bases, with 18 bases sitting between them. The CDR3 has 14 residues. The CDR3 here is CASSNPIGAGEQYV. The CDR3 coding sequence is TGTGCCAGCAGCAACCCCATAGGGGCTGGCGAGCAGTACGTC.

The CDR3, as DNA: TGTGCCAGTTACACAGGGGCTCGGAACACCGGGGAGCTGTTTTTT. Protein product: CASYTGARNTGELFF. The chain has TRBV27 and TRBJ2-2, with TRBD1 identical over 7 bases. The V gene's germline CDR1 is MNHEY and CDR2 SMNVEV (reference sequence). The CDR3 runs 15 residues. Germline trimming cut 9 bases from V and 1 base from J; bases unmatched to any gene: 8.

The chain recombines TRBV7-9 with TRBJ1-1; no firm D call. CDR3 length: 14 residues. V shed 6 bases and J shed 4 bases, with 15 bases lying between them. Germline-derived CDR1 and CDR2 are SEHNR and FQNEAQ (reference sequence). The CDR3 loop is CASSPDNPSTEAFF. DNA of the CDR3: TGTGCCAGCAGTCCAGACAACCCCTCCACTGAAGCTTTCTTT.

V usage is TRBV7-9 and J usage is TRBJ1-1; D is perhaps TRBD1 (5 bases). This CDR3 spans 14 amino acids. Germline CDR1 and CDR2: SEHNR and FQNEAQ (reference sequence). With 4 bases removed from V and 5 bases from J, the gap between germline ends came to 14 bases. CDR3 nucleotides: TGTGCCAGCAGCTGGGGAGGGGTTTCAACTGAAGCTTTCTTT. Its protein is CASSWGGVSTEAFF.

The chain links TRBV6-1 to TRBJ1-2; 7 positions match TRBD1. CDR3 length: 16 residues. With 3 bases clipped from V and 0 bases from J, the junction kept 7 bases outside the gene matches. CDR1 is MNHNS and CDR2 is SASEGT in the germline V gene. CDR3 in DNA: TGTGCCAGCAGTGAGTTTACCGGGACAGCTAACTATGGCTACACCTTC. Its protein product is CASSEFTGTANYGYTF.

The rearrangement uses TRBV6-5 and TRBJ1-2, with TRBD1 matching 8 bases. This CDR3 is built from 14 residues. J gave up 2 bases and V 4 bases, and 3 bases lay outside the gene matches. Germline CDR1 is MNHEY and CDR2 is SVGAGI. CDR3 sequence: CASSFQGANYGYTF. The CDR3 nucleotides are TGTGCCAGCAGTTTCCAGGGGGCCAACTATGGCTACACCTTC.